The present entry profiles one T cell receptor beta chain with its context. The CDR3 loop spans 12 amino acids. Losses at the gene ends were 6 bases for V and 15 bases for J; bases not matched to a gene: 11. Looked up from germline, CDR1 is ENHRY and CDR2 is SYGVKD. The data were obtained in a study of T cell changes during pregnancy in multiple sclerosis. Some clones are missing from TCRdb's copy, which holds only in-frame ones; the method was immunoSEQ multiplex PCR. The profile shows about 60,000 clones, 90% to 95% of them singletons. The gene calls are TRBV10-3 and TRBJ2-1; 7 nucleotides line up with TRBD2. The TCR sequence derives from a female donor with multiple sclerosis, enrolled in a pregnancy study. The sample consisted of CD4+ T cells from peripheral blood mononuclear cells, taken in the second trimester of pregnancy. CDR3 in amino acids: CAIRGEGSHPFF. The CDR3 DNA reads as TGTGCCATCAGGGGGGAGGGCAGCCACCCGTTCTTC.